The 28 T cell receptor beta chains below were found in one sample sequenced in a study of OX40 agonist ivuxolimab in advanced cancers. Some clones are missing from TCRdb's copy, which holds only in-frame ones; the method was immunoSEQ multiplex PCR. The repertoire has approximately 65,000 clones, 80% to 95% of them found once; the top ten carry about 0.66%. The specimen comprised CD4+ or CD8+ T cells sorted from blood, sampled in a trial of the OX40 agonist ivuxolimab. The source of these receptors is an adult with an advanced solid tumor such as melanoma, head and neck, liver or kidney cancer.

With respect to this clone: Other DNA variants within this sample encode the same CDR3. The chain carries TRBV6-1 and TRBJ1-1, with D unclear. V dropped 4 bases and J dropped 1 base, with 7 bases sitting between them. CDR1 is MNHNS, CDR2 SASEGT, per germline. This CDR3 is built from 13 residues. The CDR3: CASSVTQNTEAFF. Here the CDR3 DNA reads TGTGCCAGCAGTGTCACGCAGAACACTGAAGCTTTCTTT.

The chain couples TRBV21-1 to TRBJ2-1; no DNA check was done on the table's D call, TRBD2. TRBV21-1 is designated a pseudogene. The CDR3 runs 19 residues. The CDR3 region has the DNA TGTGCCAGCACCCAATGTTTTTATGACTCTGGGAGGAAGGACAATGAGCAGTTCTTC. As protein: CASTQCFYDSGRKDNEQFF.

The chain has TRBV7-3 and TRBJ2-1, with 7 bases fitting TRBD1. This CDR3 is 14 amino acids long. The V gene's germline CDR1 is SGHTA and CDR2 FQGTGA. The J segment lost 5 bases and the V segment lost 5 bases, leaving 6 bases of the junction unmatched. CDR3 amino acids: CASSLQGGDNEQFF. As DNA, the CDR3 is TGTGCCAGCAGCCTCCAAGGGGGCGACAATGAGCAGTTCTTC.

The V call is TRBV5-1, the J call TRBJ2-1; 9 bases match TRBD1. Trimming cost V 4 bases and J 4 bases; bases outside gene matches: 6. CDR1 SGHRS and CDR2 YFSETQ come from the germline V gene. The CDR3 length is 15 residues. The CDR3: CASSVGQGSYNEQFF. DNA of the CDR3: TGCGCCAGCAGCGTCGGACAGGGGTCGTACAATGAGCAGTTCTTC.

This chain connects TRBV2 to TRBJ2-3; tentative D call: TRBD2 (5 bases). The CDR3 spans 14 residues. V lost 7 bases to trimming and J lost 0 bases, with 11 bases between them. CDR1 is SNHLY and CDR2 is FYNNEI in the germline V gene. CDR3 coding DNA: TGTGCCAGCAATTTGAGGACTAGCACAGATACGCAGTATTTT. This codes for CASNLRTSTDTQYF.

The genes are TRBV6-5 and TRBJ1-2; 7 bases map to TRBD1. V lost 5 bases, J lost 2 bases, and 8 bases stayed unmatched. This CDR3 is built from 15 residues. CDR1 MNHEY and CDR2 SVGAGI come from the germline V gene. The DNA of the CDR3 is TGTGCCAGCAGTCCTCCGGGACAGCTAAACTATGGCTACACCTTC. Its protein is CASSPPGQLNYGYTF.

V and J are TRBV5-4 and TRBJ1-2, with D possibly matching TRBD1 (6 bases). Germline V gene lookup returns CDR1 SGHNT and CDR2 YYREEE (reference sequence). Trimming cost V 1 base and J 4 bases, with 11 bases left between them. This CDR3 is 14 amino acids long. In nucleotides, the CDR3 is TGTGCCAGCAGCTTGAACAGGGATACCTATGGCTACACCTTC. It specifies CASSLNRDTYGYTF.

The rearrangement uses TRBV11-2 and TRBJ2-7; weak D call: TRBD2 (7 bases). The V gene's germline CDR1 is SGHAT and CDR2 FQNNGV. The V end lost 3 bases, the J end lost 6 bases, and 12 bases lay between the germline ends. The CDR3 extends over 13 amino acids. The CDR3 loop is CASSFKGEGEQYF. The CDR3 DNA reads as TGTGCCAGCAGCTTTAAGGGGGAGGGCGAGCAGTACTTC.

The CDR3 region is CASTPLDKNTEAFF. In nucleotides, the CDR3 is TGTGCCAGCACCCCGCTGGACAAGAACACTGAAGCTTTCTTT. The rearrangement uses TRBV6-1 and TRBJ1-1, with a tentative D call TRBD1 (5 bases). CDR3 size: 14 residues. Germline lookup yields CDR1 MNHNS and CDR2 SASEGT. Trimming took 7 bases from V and 1 from J, leaving 13 bases between them.

The gene calls are TRBV19 and TRBJ2-1; 7 bases match TRBD2. Germline V lookup: CDR1 LNHDA, CDR2 SQIVND (reference sequence). The CDR3 loop spans 15 amino acids. With 6 bases clipped from V and 2 bases from J, the junction kept 7 bases outside the gene matches. The CDR3, as DNA: TGTGCCAGTAGCCTCGGGACTACCACCTACAATGAGCAGTTCTTC. Protein: CASSLGTTTYNEQFF.

The J gene is TRBJ2-5, the V gene TRBV10-2; 9 bases are a match to TRBD1. CDR3 length: 15 amino acids. The germline V gene has CDR1 WSHSY and CDR2 SAAADI. Unmatched junction bases numbered 8, after V lost 6 bases and J lost 3 bases. The CDR3 sequence is CASRWTGALKETQYF. The CDR3 bases are TGCGCCAGCAGATGGACAGGGGCCCTCAAAGAGACCCAGTACTTC.

The chain uses TRBV19 and TRBJ2-7, with 9 bases aligning to TRBD1. Per germline, CDR1 LNHDA and CDR2 SQIVND (reference sequence). V was clipped by 9 bases and J by 6 bases; unmatched bases: 9. The CDR3 length is 13 residues. DNA of the CDR3: TGTGCCAGCACGGGACAGGGATTTGGCGAGCAGTACTTC. It translates to CASTGQGFGEQYF. The full variable domain, its missing parts supplied by reference TRBV19 and TRBJ2-7, is DGGITQSPKYLFRKEGQNVTLSCEQNLNHDAMYWYRQDPGQGLRLIYYSQIVNDFQKGDIAEGYSVSREKKESFPLTVTSAQKNPTAFYLCASTGQGFGEQYFGPGTRLTVT.

This rearrangement joins TRBV7-2 to TRBJ2-7, with 10 positions matching TRBD2. The CDR3 sequence is 15 residues long. Germline-derived CDR1 and CDR2 are SGHTA and FQGNSA. Germline trimming cut 5 bases from V and 2 bases from J; bases unmatched to any gene: 6. The CDR3 spells CASSPKAGGPYEQYF. The CDR3 DNA sequence: TGTGCCAGCAGCCCCAAAGCGGGAGGGCCCTACGAGCAGTACTTC.

V gene TRBV7-2 combines with J gene TRBJ2-3; possible D gene TRBD1, 5 bases. Trimming cost V 3 bases and J 2 bases, with 24 bases left between them. The CDR3 runs to 19 residues. Germline V CDR1 and CDR2: SGHTA, FQGNSA. CDR3: CASSFSPMRTQKTTDTQYF. Written as DNA, the CDR3 is TGTGCCAGCAGCTTTTCTCCTATGAGGACACAAAAAACCACAGATACGCAGTATTTT.

This chain joins TRBV9 and TRBJ2-6; TRBD1 might be the D (6 bases). V was pared by 4 bases and J by 4 bases, with 18 bases between. CDR3 length equals 17 residues. The germline gives CDR1 SGDLS, CDR2 YYNGEE. The DNA for the CDR3 is TGTGCCAGCAGCCCTAGGGGGACCCCCGACGGGGCCAACGTCCTGACTTTC. It specifies CASSPRGTPDGANVLTF.

The chain combines TRBV27 with TRBJ2-4; tentative D call: TRBD1 (5 bases). Trimming took 7 bases from V and 3 from J, leaving 31 bases between them. The CDR3 length is 20 residues. Germline V gene lookup returns CDR1 MNHEY and CDR2 SMNVEV (reference sequence). CDR3 loop: CASIFPGKDQGLRGKNIQYF. The CDR3 bases are TGTGCCAGCATCTTCCCAGGAAAAGACCAGGGTTTAAGGGGCAAAAACATTCAGTACTTC.

The chain uses TRBV27 and TRBJ2-1; 9 nucleotides agree with TRBD1. Germline assignment: CDR1 MNHEY and CDR2 SMNVEV (reference sequence). With 4 bases clipped from V and 7 bases from J, the junction kept 11 bases outside the gene matches. CDR3 size: 16 residues. The CDR3 DNA reads TGTGCCAGCAGTTCTATGCTGGACAGGGGAGATAATGAGCAGTTCTTC. The encoded protein is CASSSMLDRGDNEQFF.

The chain couples TRBV6-1 to TRBJ1-1, with 12 nucleotides matching TRBD1. The junction had 3 bases not matched to a gene; V was cut back by 4 bases and J by 3 bases. CDR3 length equals 15 residues. Germline-derived CDR1 and CDR2 are MNHNS and SASEGT. The CDR3 here is CASSAGTGGYTEAFF. As DNA, the CDR3 is TGTGCCAGCAGTGCTGGGACAGGGGGCTACACTGAAGCTTTCTTT.

The CDR3 loop reads CASSGGQGNTGELFF. CDR3 sequence (DNA): TGTGCCAGCAGTGGGGGACAGGGGAACACCGGGGAGCTGTTTTTT. The gene calls are TRBV6-1 and TRBJ2-2; 9 bases align to TRBD1. Germline CDR1 MNHNS, CDR2 SASEGT. This CDR3 spans 15 amino acids. The V gene end was trimmed by 4 bases and the J gene end by 1 base; junction bases not matched to a gene: 1.

The rearrangement joins TRBV30 to TRBJ2-5; D remains ambiguous. The CDR3 consists of 12 residues. Germline CDR1 and CDR2: GTSNPN and SVGIG (reference sequence). V gave up 6 bases and J gave up 4 bases, with 12 bases separating them. CDR3 sequence reads: CACRTGRETQYF. The CDR3 bases are TGTGCCTGTAGGACGGGCCGAGAGACCCAGTACTTC.

Regarding this clone: The sample carries other DNA sequences with the same CDR3. The chain recombines TRBV6-6 with TRBJ1-2, with 7 positions matching TRBD1. CDR3 length: 15 amino acids. J was trimmed by 1 base and V by 6 bases; bases with no gene match: 8. The germline CDR1 and CDR2 sequences are MNHNY and SVGAGI (reference sequence). The CDR3 region is CASRTGFAINYGYTF. In nucleotides, the CDR3 is TGTGCCAGCAGGACAGGGTTTGCTATTAACTATGGCTACACCTTC.

CDR3 sequence (DNA): TGTGCCAGCAGTGAACAAGGACTAGCTGCTGAGCAGTTCTTC. Translating it yields CASSEQGLAAEQFF. V and J are TRBV6-1 and TRBJ2-1; 8 bases are shared with TRBD2. With V trimmed by 2 bases and J by 9 bases, 6 bases remained unmatched. Germline assignment: CDR1 MNHNS and CDR2 SASEGT. The CDR3 is made up of 14 amino acids.

This clone has only a few counts. The chain is built from TRBV21-1 and TRBJ2-3. TRBV21-1 is labeled a pseudogene. CDR3 length: 18 residues. CDR3 in amino acids: CASSPIHRLQSSTDTQYF. The CDR3, as DNA: TGTGCCAGCAGCCCAATCCACCGGCTCCAATCTAGCACAGATACGCAGTATTTT.

The genes are TRBV14 and TRBJ1-6; D possibly corresponds to TRBD1 (5 bases). Trimming stripped 0 bases from V and 1 base from J, with 10 bases between. The length of the CDR3 is 17 residues. CDR1 and CDR2 from the germline V gene are SGHDN and FVKESK. The chain's CDR3 is CASSQDRRGSYNSPLHF. For the CDR3, the DNA is TGTGCCAGCAGCCAAGATCGCCGGGGGTCCTATAATTCACCCCTCCACTTT.

This rearrangement joins TRBV5-8 to TRBJ2-7; D is unclear. V lost 7 bases, J lost 5 bases, and 13 bases lay in between. This CDR3 is 12 amino acids long. Germline V gene lookup returns CDR1 SGHTS and CDR2 YDEGEE. The CDR3 here is CASGPGYDEQYF. The CDR3 coding sequence is TGTGCCAGCGGCCCTGGGTACGACGAGCAGTACTTC.

The chain has TRBV7-6 and TRBJ1-5; the D is unclear. Trimming took 1 base from V and 3 from J, leaving 1 base between them. The germline gives CDR1 SGHVS, CDR2 FNYEAQ. This CDR3 comprises 12 residues. CDR3 DNA: TGTGCCAGCAGCTTAGTCAATCAGCCCCAGCATTTT. Residues: CASSLVNQPQHF.

The chain employs TRBV6-1 and TRBJ1-6; 8 nucleotides agree with TRBD1. Looked up from germline, CDR1 is MNHNS and CDR2 is SASEGT. The CDR3 runs 15 residues. The trim removed 5 bases at V and 8 bases at J, leaving 8 bases unmatched. CDR3 residues: CASSLSQGADSPLHF. The CDR3 nucleotides are TGTGCCAGCAGTCTATCCCAGGGGGCGGATTCACCCCTCCACTTT.

This clone appeared once. The CDR3 DNA follows: TGTGCCAGCAGCAAAGGGTGCAGACCAAATTCACCCCTCCACTTT. Translation gives CASSKGCRPNSPLHF. The chain is built from TRBV21-1 and TRBJ1-6. TRBV21-1 is flagged as a pseudogene. The length of the CDR3 is 15 residues.